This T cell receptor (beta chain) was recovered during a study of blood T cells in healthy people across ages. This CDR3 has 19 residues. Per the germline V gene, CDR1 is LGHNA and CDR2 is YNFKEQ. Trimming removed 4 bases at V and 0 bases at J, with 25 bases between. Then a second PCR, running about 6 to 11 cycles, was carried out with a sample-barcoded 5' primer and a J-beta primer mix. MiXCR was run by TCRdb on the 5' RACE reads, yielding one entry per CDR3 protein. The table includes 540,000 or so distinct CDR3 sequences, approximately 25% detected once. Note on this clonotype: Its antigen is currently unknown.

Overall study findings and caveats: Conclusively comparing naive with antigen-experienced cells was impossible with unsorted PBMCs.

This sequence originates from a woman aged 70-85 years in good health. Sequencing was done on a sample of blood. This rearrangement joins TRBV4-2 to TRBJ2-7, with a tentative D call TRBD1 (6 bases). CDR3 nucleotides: TGTGCCAGCAGCCGAAAAAGGGGAGACGAGACAGGCCTCTCCTACGAGCAGTACTTC. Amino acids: CASSRKRGDETGLSYEQYF.